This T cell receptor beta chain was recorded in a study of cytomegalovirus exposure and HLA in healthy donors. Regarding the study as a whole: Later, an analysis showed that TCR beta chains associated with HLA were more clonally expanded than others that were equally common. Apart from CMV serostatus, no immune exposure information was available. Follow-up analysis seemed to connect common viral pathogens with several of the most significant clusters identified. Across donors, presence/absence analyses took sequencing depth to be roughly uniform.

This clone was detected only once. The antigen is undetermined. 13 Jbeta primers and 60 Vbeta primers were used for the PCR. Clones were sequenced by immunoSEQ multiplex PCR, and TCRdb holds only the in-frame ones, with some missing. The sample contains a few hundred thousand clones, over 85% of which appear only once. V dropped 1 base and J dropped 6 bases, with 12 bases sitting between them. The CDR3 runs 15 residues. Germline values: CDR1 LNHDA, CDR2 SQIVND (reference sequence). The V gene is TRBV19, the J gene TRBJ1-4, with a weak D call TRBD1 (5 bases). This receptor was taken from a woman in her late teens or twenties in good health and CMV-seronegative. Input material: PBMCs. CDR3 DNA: TGTGCCAGTAGTATAGGTGACAGAGATGATGAAAAACTGTTTTTT. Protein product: CASSIGDRDDEKLFF.